Presented here are 16 T cell receptor beta chains from one specimen sequenced in a study of cytomegalovirus exposure and HLA in healthy donors. It was with 60 Vbeta and 13 Jbeta primers that the PCR ran. Repertoires were generated with immunoSEQ multiplex PCR, while TCRdb's copy carries only in-frame clones and drops some. This sample has some 180,000 clones, with about three quarters found just once. The source material was PBMCs. The receptors come from a man younger than 35 in good health and CMV-seronegative.

This clone was observed a few times. The chain links TRBV19 to TRBJ2-1; 8 nucleotides match TRBD2. The CDR3 consists of 16 residues. With V trimmed by 7 bases and J by 7 bases, 15 bases remained unmatched. Germline V gene data show CDR1 as LNHDA and CDR2 as SQIVND (reference sequence). The CDR3 sequence is CASIGKGAGEGNEQFF. In DNA form, the CDR3 reads TGTGCCAGTATTGGTAAGGGAGCGGGAGAGGGGAATGAGCAGTTCTTC.

CDR3 sequence: CASRAGRLISYEQYF. CDR3 DNA: TGTGCCAGCAGAGCCGGCAGGCTTATCTCCTACGAGCAGTACTTC. The chain recombines TRBV6-6 with TRBJ2-7, with no clear D. The length of the CDR3 is 15 residues. Germline values: CDR1 MNHNY, CDR2 SVGAGI (reference sequence). With 6 bases removed from V and 0 bases from J, the gap between germline ends came to 15 bases.

The chain uses TRBV7-3 and TRBJ2-1; no firm D call. The CDR3 runs to 15 residues. Germline V gene lookup returns CDR1 SGHTA and CDR2 FQGTGA. Trimming stripped 3 bases from V and 0 bases from J, with 9 bases between. DNA of the CDR3: TGTGCCAGCAGCTTTAGCCTCAGCTCCTACAATGAGCAGTTCTTC. Translation gives CASSFSLSSYNEQFF. The full variable domain, with the rest looked up from reference TRBV7-3 and TRBJ2-1, is GAGVSQTPSNKVTEKGKYVELRCDPISGHTALYWYRQSLGQGPEFLIYFQGTGAADDSGLPNDRFFAVRPEGSVSTLKIQRTERGDSAVYLCASSFSLSSYNEQFFGPGTRLTVL.

As DNA, the CDR3 is TGCGCCAGCAGCCAAGGCCCCCTGTCGGGGGATGAGCAGTTCTTC. Translated: CASSQGPLSGDEQFF. V gene TRBV4-1 combines with J gene TRBJ2-1, with a tentative D call TRBD2 (6 bases). The ends were cut back, 1 base at V and 8 bases at J, with 15 bases in the middle. The CDR3 covers 15 residues. Germline CDR1 reads MGHRA; CDR2 reads YSYEKL.

This clone showed up just a few times. This chain uses TRBV6-5 with TRBJ1-6, with D uncertain. The germline CDR1 and CDR2 sequences are MNHEY and SVGAGI. The CDR3 runs 14 residues. Trimming cost V 3 bases and J 5 bases, with 8 bases left between them. The CDR3: CASSYSGHNSPLHF. CDR3 bases: TGTGCCAGCAGTTATAGCGGACATAATTCACCCCTCCACTTT.

J is TRBJ2-7 and V is TRBV9, with a weak D call TRBD2 (6 bases). Germline V gene data show CDR1 as SGDLS and CDR2 as YYNGEE. The ends were cut back, 4 bases at V and 2 bases at J, with 10 bases in the middle. The CDR3 runs 13 residues. The CDR3 sequence: CASSPPGAYEQYF. For the CDR3, the DNA is TGTGCCAGCAGCCCTCCGGGGGCCTACGAGCAGTACTTC.

The sample holds a few counts of this clone. The chain is built from TRBV30 and TRBJ2-7; D might be TRBD1 (6 bases). Germline lookup yields CDR1 GTSNPN and CDR2 SVGIG (reference sequence). V was clipped by 5 bases and J by 2 bases, with 16 bases between them. The CDR3 covers 14 residues. The CDR3 region is CAWADRRATYEQYF. For the CDR3, the DNA is TGTGCCTGGGCCGACAGGAGAGCCACCTACGAGCAGTACTTC.

The CDR3 sequence: CAWSMTVTGELFF. For the CDR3, the DNA is TGTGCCTGGAGTATGACAGTCACCGGGGAGCTGTTTTTT. This sequence joins TRBV30 and TRBJ2-2; a possible D gene is TRBD1 (5 bases). CDR3 length: 13 amino acids. Germline lookup yields CDR1 GTSNPN and CDR2 SVGIG (reference sequence). V was pared by 2 bases and J by 4 bases, with 8 bases between. The full variable domain, completed using reference TRBV30 and TRBJ2-2, is SQTIHQWPATLVQPVGSPLSLECTVEGTSNPNLYWYRQAAGRGLQLLFYSVGIGQISSEVPQNLSASRPQDRQFILSSKKLLLSDSGFYLCAWSMTVTGELFFGEGSRLTVL.

This clone was seen just once. The chain uses TRBV7-2 and TRBJ2-2; TRBD1 aligns across 7 bases. The CDR3 has 15 amino acids. The germline V gene encodes CDR1 SGHTA and CDR2 FQGNSA. Trimming cost V 3 bases and J 0 bases; bases outside gene matches: 1. The CDR3 DNA reads TGTGCCAGCAGCTTGGACAGGCCGAACACCGGGGAGCTGTTTTTT. Amino acids: CASSLDRPNTGELFF.

On this clone: This CDR3 is also generated by other DNA sequences in the sample. The CDR3 nucleotides are TGCGCCAGCAGCTTAGCAACCGGCACCGGGGAGCTGTTTTTT. Its translation: CASSLATGTGELFF. The V gene is TRBV5-1, the J gene TRBJ2-2, with unresolved D. The germline CDR1 and CDR2 sequences are SGHRS and YFSETQ. The CDR3 has 14 amino acids. V dropped 2 bases and J dropped 4 bases, with 9 bases sitting between them.

The chain has TRBV5-4 and TRBJ1-1; D may be TRBD1 (6 bases). The length of the CDR3 is 16 residues. Germline assignment: CDR1 SGHNT and CDR2 YYREEE (reference sequence). Deletions cut 5 bases from V and 4 bases from J, with 21 bases between. CDR3 sequence: CASRRLGGGGGTEAFF. CDR3 coding DNA: TGTGCCAGCAGACGACTGGGGGGGGGCGGGGGCACTGAAGCTTTCTTT.

Here the CDR3 DNA reads TGCAGCGCTCTAGGACAGGCCCTCACAGATACGCAGTATTTT. Protein product: CSALGQALTDTQYF. V usage is TRBV29-1 and J usage is TRBJ2-3; 7 bases fit TRBD1. The CDR3 covers 14 residues. V trimming: 7 bases; J trimming: 2 bases; junction bases outside the gene matches: 9. The germline V gene has CDR1 SQVTM and CDR2 ANQGSEA.

The sample holds one count of this clone. V usage is TRBV6-1 and J usage is TRBJ2-7; tentatively, D is TRBD2 (6 bases). V lost 7 bases to trimming and J lost 2 bases, with 18 bases between them. Germline loops: CDR1 MNHNS, CDR2 SASEGT. CDR3 length: 15 amino acids. The CDR3 is CASMTSMDYTYEQYF. As DNA, the CDR3 is TGTGCCAGCATGACATCGATGGACTATACCTACGAGCAGTACTTC.

This clone turned up a few times. The V gene is TRBV29-1, the J gene TRBJ2-7, with 8 bases that match TRBD1. V lost 5 bases, J lost 3 bases, and 6 bases stayed unmatched. Per germline, CDR1 SQVTM and CDR2 ANQGSEA. The CDR3 is 13 amino acids. The CDR3 bases are TGCAGCGTTCTAGGACAGGGAGGCTACGAGCAGTACTTC. Protein sequence: CSVLGQGGYEQYF.

This chain links TRBV5-5 with TRBJ2-7; 7 nucleotides match TRBD1. This CDR3 spans 15 amino acids. With V trimmed by 4 bases and J by 1 base, 8 bases remained unmatched. CDR1 and CDR2 (germline): SGHKS, YYEKEE (reference sequence). The CDR3 loop reads CASSPPGQPSYEQYF. The CDR3 DNA reads TGTGCCAGCAGCCCGCCGGGACAGCCATCCTACGAGCAGTACTTC.

This sequence joins TRBV7-9 and TRBJ1-1, with a weak D call TRBD1 (5 bases). Trimming took 0 bases from V and 7 from J, leaving 12 bases between them. This CDR3 region has 14 residues. In germline, CDR1 is SEHNR, CDR2 FQNEAQ (reference sequence). CDR3 sequence: CASSLAGGKGEAFF. In DNA, the CDR3 is TGTGCCAGCAGCTTAGCGGGGGGAAAGGGTGAAGCTTTCTTT.